This T cell receptor beta chain was sequenced for a study of blood T cells in healthy people across ages. Points from the study as a whole: Diversity of TCR beta per million T cells declined in a roughly linear way with age. Because sorting was not performed, PBMCs prevented conclusive naive versus antigen-experienced comparison.

A second PCR of 7 to 11 cycles used a sample-barcoded 5' primer and a J-beta primer mix. A template-switch adaptor with 12 random nucleotides tagged each cDNA molecule. TCRdb independently ran MiXCR on the 5' RACE reads; one entry per CDR3 protein. Among 1.5 million to 2 million distinct CDR3 sequences listed, 28% were seen once. As to this clonotype: Its antigen is not identified.

The V end was cut by 0 bases, the J end by 8 bases, with 14 bases between. This CDR3 is built from 14 residues. The V gene's germline CDR1 is SGHRS and CDR2 YFSETQ. The TCR originated in a woman under 40 in good health. The V call is TRBV5-1, the J call TRBJ1-2; perhaps TRBD1 as D (5 bases). Sequencing used blood. CDR3 residues: CASSLVSRGDGYTF. As DNA, the CDR3 is TGCGCCAGCAGCTTGGTGTCGAGGGGAGACGGCTACACCTTC.